This TCR beta chain was recorded in a study of T cell responses to AZD1222 COVID-19 vaccine. General study points: Spike regions recognized by vaccine-associated CD4 TCRs spanned the protein, led by 160-218 and 743-854. The breadth and depth of Spike-specific TCRs increased once two AZD1222 doses had been given.

To note about this clone: What it binds is not known.

The V end was cut by 0 bases, the J end by 4 bases, with 10 bases between. The germline gives CDR1 SGHTS, CDR2 YDEGEE. The CDR3 sequence is 14 residues long. Here immunoSEQ multiplex PCR was the method, and the copy in TCRdb shows in-frame clones only, minus some. The table includes around 44,000 clones, just over 85% detected once. Here the sequenced sample was peripheral blood, taken 28 days after the second AZD1222 dose. The sequence came from an adult who received the AZD1222 COVID-19 vaccine. V and J are TRBV5-8 and TRBJ1-2; no firm D call. The CDR3 nucleotides read TGTGCCAGCAGCTTGGAAAGCGGCATCTATGGCTACACCTTC. Protein sequence: CASSLESGIYGYTF.